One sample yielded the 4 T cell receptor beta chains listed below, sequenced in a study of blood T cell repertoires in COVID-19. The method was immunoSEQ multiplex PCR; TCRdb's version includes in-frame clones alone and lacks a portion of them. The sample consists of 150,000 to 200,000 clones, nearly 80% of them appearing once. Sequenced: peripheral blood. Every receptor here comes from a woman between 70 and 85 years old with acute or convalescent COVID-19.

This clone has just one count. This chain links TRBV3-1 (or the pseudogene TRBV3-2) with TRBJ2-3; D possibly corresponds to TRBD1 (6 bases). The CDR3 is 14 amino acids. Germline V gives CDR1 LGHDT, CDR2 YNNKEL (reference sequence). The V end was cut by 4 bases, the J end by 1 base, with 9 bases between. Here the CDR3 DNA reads TGTGCCAGCAGCCCCCGACAGGGCACAGATACGCAGTATTTT. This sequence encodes CASSPRQGTDTQYF.

The CDR3 nucleotides are TGTGCCAGTGGCCACGGGAGACCCTACGAGCAGTACTTC. Its translation: CASGHGRPYEQYF. The chain employs TRBV7-3 and TRBJ2-7; tentative D call: TRBD2 (6 bases). Germline lookup yields CDR1 SGHTA and CDR2 FQGTGA. The V end lost 9 bases, the J end lost 2 bases, and 14 bases lay between the germline ends. This CDR3 is built from 13 residues.

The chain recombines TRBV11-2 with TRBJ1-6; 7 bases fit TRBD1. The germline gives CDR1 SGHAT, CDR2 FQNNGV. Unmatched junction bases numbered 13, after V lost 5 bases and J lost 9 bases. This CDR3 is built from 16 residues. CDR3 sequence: CASSPTGYFLSSPLHF. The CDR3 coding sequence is TGTGCCAGCAGCCCGACAGGGTACTTTCTAAGTTCACCCCTCCACTTT.

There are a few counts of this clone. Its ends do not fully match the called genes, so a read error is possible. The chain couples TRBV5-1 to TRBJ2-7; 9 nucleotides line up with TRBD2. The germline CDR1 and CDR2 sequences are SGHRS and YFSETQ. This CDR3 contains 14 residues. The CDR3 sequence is CASNYGTSSHEQYF. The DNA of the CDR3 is TGCGCCAGCAATTACGGGACTAGCTCCCACGAGCAGTACTTC.